This T cell receptor beta chain came from a study of vaccination effects on CD4 cells after COVID-19 (dated by TCRdb to between 2020 and 2023). With respect to the entire study: After vaccination, three convalescent patients were sampled at an early time point (day +14) and at a late time point (day +241, +227 and +161, respectively). The study compared SARS-CoV-2 spike-specific CD4+ TCR repertoires before and after mRNA vaccination in COVID-19 convalescent patients and infection-naive vaccine recipients. The Oncomine TCR Beta short-read assay on an Illumina iSeq 100 was used to sequence cultures from other donors in the study. Altogether, around 11 COVID-19 convalescent patients and a handful of SARS-CoV-2-naive healthy vaccine recipients made up the full study. Across the study, the median time from the second dose to post-vaccine sampling was 72 days (range 14 to 241).

Library creation used the immunoSEQ multiplex PCR assay. DNA from the CD4+ T cells that had been cultured and isolated underwent TCR beta CDR3 sequencing. In the source study's methods: Non-productive TCR sequences were discarded, and reads were trimmed to the CDR3 region, with only CDR3s of 7 or more amino acids retained. The MANAFEST web app was used to identify antigen-specific clonotypes by comparing expansion in peptide wells with expansion in reference cultures. Positive clones required FDR<0.05 expansion versus reference and all other wells, odds ratio above 5, and frequency above 0.1% in two replicate wells. Cross-reactive clonotypes were defined as significantly expanded in SARS-CoV-2 spike wells and in at least one common cold coronavirus spike condition. CDR3 similarity was assessed by Levenshtein distance with the stringdist R package, and unrooted trees were built with ape in R 3.6.1. Here the immuneACCESS table is served through TCRdb, limited to in-frame sequences with V and J called. Missing clones are a known gap in these copies; in checked studies unresolved V genes cover under half, and the rest lacks a known reason. The V and J calls and clone size were taken over from that table, and D and trimming were inferred from the DNA. This sample has 15,000 or so clones in its table, and around 79% of those were observed once. The leading ten clones occupy 25% to 35% of the sample.

On this clone itself: Its binding antigen is unknown. Per-nucleotide qualities are absent, and no much larger clonotype sits a single base away.

Beyond this particular receptor, the publication reports: The study was limited by a small number of convalescent patients, and early post-infection timepoints were lacking. In convalescent patients, the post-vaccine spike-reactive repertoire was composed mainly of new vaccine-induced clones that were largely distinct from infection-induced clones. At late post-vaccination timepoints, both infection-induced and vaccine-induced clones showed marked clonal contraction, consistent with waning T cell responses.

Between the V and J ends, shortened by 8 bases and 4 bases respectively, the junction contains 17 bases. Via the germline V gene (reference sequence), CDR1 is LNHDA and CDR2 SQIVND. The CDR3 runs 15 residues from the cysteine to the phenylalanine. The entry retains the CDR3 DNA only, 45 bases that are in frame from base 1. In the ViraFEST assay, PBMC were stimulated with viral peptide pools, and TCR sequencing was then used to find antigen-specific CD4+ T cell clonotypes based on their expansion. After more than 9 days of culture, CD4+ T cells were isolated with the EasySep CD4+ T cell isolation kit. PCR-confirmed SARS-CoV-2 infection had occurred in convalescent patients between March and December 2020, before the Alpha, Beta and Delta variants emerged in the United States. Each participant received two doses of an mRNA SARS-CoV-2 vaccine, either BNT162b2 or mRNA-1273. Each well held 2 million to 2.5 million PBMC cultured in IMDM containing 5% human AB serum, 8 to 10 IU/ml IL-2 and gentamicin, along with roughly 10 ug/ml peptides. On days 3 and 7, half of the culture medium was replaced with fresh IL-2-containing medium. Each peptide stimulation condition was cultured in triplicate wells unless otherwise noted. Using Ficoll-Paque Plus gradient centrifugation, PBMC were separated from whole blood and then either used fresh or cryopreserved at -140C. The overlapping peptide pools covered the spike proteins of SARS-CoV-2 as well as those of the common cold coronaviruses HCoV-NL63, HCoV-OC43 and HCoV-229E. Genomic DNA was extracted from cultured CD4+ T cells with the QIAamp micro DNA kit.

The chain joins TRBV19 to TRBJ1-4, and the D gene may be TRBD1, 6 bases matching. The sequence derives from a human donor who had a prior SARS-CoV-2 infection. The specimen comprised CD4+ T cells from PBMCs cultured with HCoV-NL63 spike peptides, sampled after COVID-19 vaccination. Interpreted using the paper, the cell subset or site label stands for: HCoV-NL63 spike overlapping peptide pool stimulation. CDR3 loop: CASGGRAGNNEKLFF. Read as DNA, the sequence is TGTGCCAGTGGGGGCAGGGCTGGGAATAATGAAAAACTGTTTTTT.